Listed below are T cell receptor beta chains from one sample, sequenced in a study of T cell responses to AZD1222 COVID-19 vaccine. The data were produced by immunoSEQ multiplex PCR, yet TCRdb's version contains in-frame clones alone and is incomplete. The sample has 95,000 to 150,000 clones, roughly 93% seen once. This sample comprised peripheral blood, obtained on day 0 of AZD1222 vaccination. The receptors here all came from an adult in good health. CDR3s include the opening cysteine and the closing phenylalanine or tryptophan. The D gene is left open where the match is weak. Some rows have no size entry. The others give once, few or many, or a class for an expanded clone.

clone_size d_call j_call v_call cdr3_nt cdr3_aa
- TRBD2 TRBJ2-1 TRBV7-9 TGTGCCAGCAGCTTTGGCAGCGGGGGGACCTACAATGAGCAGTTCTTC CASSFGSGGTYNEQFF
- TRBD1 TRBJ1-5 TRBV6-1 TGTGCCAGCAGTGAAGCGGTAGGGGGCACAGGTTATCAGCCCCAGCATTTT CASSEAVGGTGYQPQHF
- - TRBJ1-6 TRBV7-2 TGTGCCAGCAGCCGTAATTCACCCCTCCACTTT CASSRNSPLHF
- - TRBJ2-3 TRBV10-1 TGCGCCAGCAGTCGGGGGGCGGCAGATACGCAGTATTTT CASSRGAADTQYF
- - TRBJ1-1 TRBV9 TGTGCCAGCAGCGTAGATTCGGGGAGAGGGGGAAAGACTGAAGCTTTCTTT CASSVDSGRGGKTEAFF
- - TRBJ1-2 TRBV12-3/TRBV12-4 TGTGCCAGCAGTTTGGCGGTTAATGATGGCTACACCTTC CASSLAVNDGYTF
- - TRBJ2-7 TRBV18 TGTGCCAGCTCACCACCCGGACGCTCATGGGAGCAGTACTTC CASSPPGRSWEQYF
- - TRBJ1-2 TRBV9 TGTGCCAGCAGCGTAGGAGAGGATTCTGGCTACACCTTC CASSVGEDSGYTF
- - TRBJ1-6 TRBV19 TGTGCCAGTAGTAACACTAATTCACCCCTCCACTTT CASSNTNSPLHF
- TRBD2 TRBJ2-2 TRBV13 TGTGCCAGCAGCTTAGAGGGTAGCGGGGGACAGAACACCGGGGAGCTGTTTTTT CASSLEGSGGQNTGELFF
- - TRBJ2-5 TRBV19 TGTGCCAGTAGTGCCACAACCCGCCGAGAGACCCAGTACTTC CASSATTRRETQYF
- - TRBJ1-2 TRBV2 TGTGCCAGCAGTGAACAGGCGGAGGGCTACACCTTC CASSEQAEGYTF
- TRBD1 TRBJ2-7 TRBV11-2 TGTGCCAGCAGCTTAGGGGACAGGTCTCCGGACGAGCAGTACTTC CASSLGDRSPDEQYF
- TRBD1 TRBJ2-7 TRBV2 TGTGCCAGCAGTCAGGGGGCGATAAAGCTTGAGCAGTACTTC CASSQGAIKLEQYF
once - TRBJ2-5 TRBV4-1 TGCGCCAGCAGCCAGAATCGGGACGTCCAAGAGACCCAGTACTTC CASSQNRDVQETQYF
- - TRBJ1-2 TRBV10-1 TGCGCCAGCGGAGATAACTATGGCTACACCTTC CASGDNYGYTF
once - TRBJ1-2 TRBV10-3 TGTGCCATCAGTCCTGTGGTTACCTATGGCTACACCTTC CAISPVVTYGYTF
few - TRBJ1-5 TRBV28 TGTGCCAGCAGTTTGCCCGACCTTGATCAGCCCCAGCATTTT CASSLPDLDQPQHF
- - TRBJ2-2 TRBV7-3 TGTGCCAGCAGCTTATCCCCGATTACTACCGGGGAGCTGTTTTTT CASSLSPITTGELFF
- TRBD1 TRBJ1-1 TRBV10-3 TGTGCCACCAGGGACAGAATGAACACTGAAGCTTTCTTT CATRDRMNTEAFF
- - TRBJ1-1 TRBV19 TGTGCCAGTAGGGAGCGGCGCAGCATGAACACTGAAGCTTTCTTT CASRERRSMNTEAFF
- - TRBJ2-3 TRBV6-2/TRBV6-3 TGTGCCAGCAGTTACTCCGGGACAGATACGCAGTATTTT CASSYSGTDTQYF
- - TRBJ2-1 TRBV10-1 TGCGCCAGCAAGGCTAGCCCTCTGGGTCGGTTCTTC CASKASPLGRFF
- - TRBJ1-2 TRBV19 TGTGCCAGTAAAGAGAGGGTACGGCGAGGCTACACCTTC CASKERVRRGYTF
- TRBD2 TRBJ2-5 TRBV9 TGTGCCAGCAGCGTAGGTGCAGCGGGGGGCACTCAAGAGACCCAGTACTTC CASSVGAAGGTQETQYF
- TRBD1 TRBJ2-5 TRBV4-3 TGCGCCAGCAGCCAAGAGCCGGGACAGGGACGGGAGACCCAGTACTTC CASSQEPGQGRETQYF
once - TRBJ2-5 TRBV7-2 TGTGCCAGCAGCTTAGCGCTGTACAGCCAAGAGACCCAGTACTTC CASSLALYSQETQYF
- TRBD1 TRBJ1-1 TRBV5-4 TGTGCCAGCAGGTTAAGCGGACAGGTTCCCAACACTGAAGCTTTCTTT CASRLSGQVPNTEAFF
once TRBD2 TRBJ2-1 TRBV5-1 TGCGCCAGCAGCTTGGCACTAGCGGACTACAATGAGCAGTTCTTC CASSLALADYNEQFF
- TRBD1 TRBJ1-2 TRBV6-5 TGTGCCAGCAGTTTACAGGGGCGTAGTGGCTACACCTTC CASSLQGRSGYTF
- - TRBJ1-1 TRBV11-2 TGTGCCAGCAGCTTAGAAGGGACCGCTGAAGCTTTCTTT CASSLEGTAEAFF
- TRBD1 TRBJ2-3 TRBV5-6 TGTGCCAGCAGCTTGGTGGGGACAGCCACAGATACGCAGTATTTT CASSLVGTATDTQYF
- - TRBJ1-1 TRBV7-2 TGTGCCAGCAGCCTCAGACAGCTGAACACTGAAGCTTTCTTT CASSLRQLNTEAFF
- - TRBJ1-5 TRBV5-3 TGTGCCAGAAGCTTTTTAGTCTTAGGACAGTTCAATCAGCCCCAGCATTTT CARSFLVLGQFNQPQHF
- TRBD1 TRBJ2-7 TRBV19 TGTGCCACTTCCGGACAGGGGAACTCCTACGAGCAGTACTTC CATSGQGNSYEQYF
few - TRBJ1-2 TRBV6-5 TGTGCCAGCAGCCCCCGAGGCGACCGTGGGGGCTACACCTTC CASSPRGDRGGYTF
- TRBD1 TRBJ1-1 TRBV5-6 TGTGCCAGCAGACCCCTTGACAGGGAGGGCACTGAAGCTTTCTTT CASRPLDREGTEAFF